This passage covers 26 T cell receptor beta chains from one sample sequenced in a study of breast tumors, draining lymph nodes, adjacent tissues. TCRdb itself ran the multiplex PCR reads through MiXCR, one entry per CDR3 protein. The sample records tens of thousands of distinct CDR3 sequences, approximately 54% being singletons. Sequencing was carried out using breast tumor tissue. All receptors come from a female donor with breast cancer. Some clones in this sample may be carry-over from other donors' samples.

The chain has TRBV20-1 and TRBJ2-3; 8 bases are shared with TRBD2. After removal of 5 bases from V and 4 bases from J, the junction contained 11 bases not matched to a gene. The CDR3 spans 15 residues. The germline CDR1 and CDR2 sequences are DFQATT and SNEGSKA (reference sequence). This CDR3 is CSALPGLGAPDTQYF. As DNA, the CDR3 is TGCAGTGCTTTGCCGGGACTAGGGGCCCCAGATACGCAGTATTTT.

The V and J genes are TRBV19 and TRBJ2-5; possibly TRBD1 for D (5 bases). This CDR3 has 13 residues. CDR1 is LNHDA, CDR2 SQIVND, per germline (reference sequence). Trimming shortened V by 3 bases and J by 4 bases, and 9 bases separated the two germline ends. The CDR3 here is CASSIRVRETQYF. The DNA of the CDR3 is TGTGCCAGTAGTATCAGGGTCCGAGAGACCCAGTACTTC.

This clonotype was counted many times. This rearrangement joins TRBV19 to TRBJ1-4, with D perhaps matching TRBD1 (6 bases). The CDR3 extends over 16 amino acids. The germline V and J ends were trimmed by 6 bases and 11 bases, with 25 bases remaining between them. Per the germline V gene, CDR1 is LNHDA and CDR2 is SQIVND (reference sequence). As DNA, the CDR3 is TGTGCCAGTAGGGAGAGACAGGAATTGACATCTCCGAAACTGTTTTTT. It specifies CASRERQELTSPKLFF.

The CDR3 spells CSAGGQGAGEQYF. DNA of the CDR3: TGCAGTGCTGGGGGACAGGGGGCAGGGGAGCAGTACTTC. This rearrangement joins TRBV20-1 to TRBJ2-7; 12 nucleotides line up with TRBD1. This CDR3 has 13 amino acids. V shed 5 bases, J shed 7 bases, and the junction held 6 bases outside the gene matches. Germline lookup yields CDR1 DFQATT and CDR2 SNEGSKA (reference sequence).

The chain recombines TRBV7-9 with TRBJ2-5; 7 bases fit TRBD2. This CDR3 contains 15 residues. Germline V CDR1 and CDR2: SEHNR, FQNEAQ (reference sequence). V dropped 2 bases and J dropped 2; count of bases not matched to a gene: 5. In nucleotides, the CDR3 is TGTGCCAGCAGCTTATGGCGGGGACTACAAGAGACCCAGTACTTC. This translates into CASSLWRGLQETQYF.

This clonotype has a count of ten or more. The chain combines TRBV6-1 with TRBJ2-5; TRBD2 is a possible D gene (5 bases). Germline V gene lookup returns CDR1 MNHNS and CDR2 SASEGT. The CDR3 length is 12 residues. Between the trimmed V and J ends, which lost 8 bases and 5 bases, there was a span of 12 bases. This chain's CDR3 is CASAMEVETQYF. The CDR3 nucleotides read TGTGCCAGCGCAATGGAGGTGGAGACCCAGTACTTC.

This clonotype was picked up one time. The chain employs TRBV7-3 and TRBJ2-2; D gene unclear. The CDR3 is 11 residues long. The germline V gene has CDR1 SGHTA and CDR2 FQGTGA. The V end was cut by 5 bases, the J end by 9 bases, with 7 bases between. The CDR3, as DNA: TGTGCCAGCAGCCACAAGCGGGAGCTGTTTTTT. Protein sequence: CASSHKRELFF.

The chain uses TRBV7-6 and TRBJ1-5, with TRBD1 matching over 10 bases. There are 16 residues in the CDR3. Germline V gene lookup returns CDR1 SGHVS and CDR2 FNYEAQ. Trimming took 5 bases from V and 7 from J; bases not matched to a gene: 11. In DNA form, the CDR3 reads TGTGCCAGCAGCCCCCGGACAGGGGGAGGGAGGCAGCCCCAGCATTTT. It specifies CASSPRTGGGRQPQHF.

The rearrangement joins TRBV7-2 to TRBJ2-3; D is undetermined. CDR3 length: 15 amino acids. CDR1 SGHTA and CDR2 FQGNSA come from the germline V gene. V was pared by 1 base and J by 0 bases, with 8 bases between. The CDR3 loop reads CASSLGWGSTDTQYF. CDR3 coding DNA: TGTGCCAGCAGCTTAGGGTGGGGAAGCACAGATACGCAGTATTTT.

The chain has TRBV5-4 and TRBJ2-3, with 15 positions matching TRBD2. Looked up from germline, CDR1 is SGHNT and CDR2 is YYREEE (reference sequence). The V segment lost 4 bases and the J segment 2 bases; nucleotides outside the gene matches: 8. The CDR3 consists of 18 residues. The CDR3 nucleotides read TGTGCCAGCAGCCTGGGACTAGCGGGGGGCCGAATCACAGATACGCAGTATTTT. This gives the protein CASSLGLAGGRITDTQYF.

This clonotype has a count of ten or more. V gene TRBV12-3 or TRBV12-4 combines with J gene TRBJ1-6, with D possibly being TRBD1 (5 bases). Trimming removed 4 bases from V and 9 bases from J, with 13 bases in between. This CDR3 has 14 residues. CDR3 bases: TGTGCCAGCAGTTCAGAGTCGGGGGTTTCACCCCTCCACTTT. It encodes CASSSESGVSPLHF.

The chain combines TRBV2 with TRBJ1-5; D not certain. The CDR3 sequence is 14 residues long. Germline V gene lookup returns CDR1 SNHLY and CDR2 FYNNEI. V gave up 8 bases and J gave up 1 base, with 12 bases separating them. CDR3 in DNA: TGTGCCAGCTCGCCGGAACGAAGCAATCAGCCCCAGCATTTT. Translating it yields CASSPERSNQPQHF.

The V and J genes are TRBV7-3 and TRBJ2-7; TRBD1 agrees at 8 bases. Germline V gives CDR1 SGHTA, CDR2 FQGTGA. The CDR3 spans 14 residues. Trimming at V came to 5 bases and at J to 0 bases, leaving 3 bases not matched to a gene. CDR3 sequence: CASSPQGGSYEQYF. The CDR3 DNA follows: TGTGCCAGCAGCCCACAGGGGGGCTCCTACGAGCAGTACTTC. Full variable domain (missing parts from reference TRBV7-3 and TRBJ2-7): GAGVSQTPSNKVTEKGKYVELRCDPISGHTALYWYRQSLGQGPEFLIYFQGTGAADDSGLPNDRFFAVRPEGSVSTLKIQRTERGDSAVYLCASSPQGGSYEQYFGPGTRLTVT.

This clonotype was observed many times. In nucleotides, the CDR3 is TGTGCCAGCAGCTTCGGGGATCGCGGGGGGCGACGTGGCTACACCTTC. It is translated as CASSFGDRGGRRGYTF. This chain connects TRBV5-6 to TRBJ1-2; TRBD1 is a possible D gene (6 bases). The length of the CDR3 is 16 residues. Trimming pared 2 bases from V and 7 bases from J, leaving 21 bases between. Germline-derived CDR1 and CDR2 are SGHDT and YYEEEE.

This clonotype was observed a handful of times. A read error may explain this, as a much larger clone is one base away. The genes are TRBV5-1 and TRBJ2-2; D possibly uses TRBD1 or TRBD2 (5 bases each). The CDR3 totals 13 residues. Germline assignment: CDR1 SGHRS and CDR2 YFSETQ. The CDR3: CASKRQNTGDLFF. Written as DNA, the CDR3 is TGCGCCAGCAAAAGGCAGAACACCGGGGACCTGTTTTTT.

V gene TRBV9 combines with J gene TRBJ1-1; D is unresolved. The CDR3 extends over 9 amino acids. V gave up 3 bases and J gave up 9 bases, with 3 bases separating them. Per the germline V gene, CDR1 is SGDLS and CDR2 is YYNGEE. This CDR3 is CASSEKAFF. Written as DNA, the CDR3 is TGTGCCAGCAGCGAGAAAGCTTTCTTT.

This clonotype is medium-sized by share. The chain joins TRBV4-1 to TRBJ2-1; D call uncertain. Germline V gene data show CDR1 as MGHRA and CDR2 as YSYEKL. The length of the CDR3 is 16 residues. The V end lost 0 bases, the J end lost 4 bases, and 13 bases lay between the germline ends. This CDR3 reads CASSQDSSGSYNEQFF. CDR3 nucleotides: TGCGCCAGCAGCCAAGATTCTAGTGGGTCTTACAATGAGCAGTTCTTC.

There are many counts of this clonotype. The chain has TRBV6-1 and TRBJ1-2; no clear D gene. This CDR3 region has 13 residues. V shed 8 bases and J shed 8 bases, with 18 bases lying between them. From germline, CDR1 is MNHNS and CDR2 SASEGT. In DNA, the CDR3 is TGTGCCAGCCTAAGAACGGGCGCGGAGGGCTACACCTTC. This sequence encodes CASLRTGAEGYTF.

The chain has TRBV4-2 and TRBJ1-6; no clear D. CDR3 size: 13 residues. V was cut by 1 base and J by 11 bases, with 9 bases left in between. The germline CDR1 and CDR2 sequences are LGHNA and YNFKEQ. The CDR3 DNA reads as TGTGCCAGCAGCCAAGTCCCGGACGCACCCCTCCACTTT. Translated: CASSQVPDAPLHF.

About this clonotype itself: Sequence at one end of the junction differs from germline and may be a read error. The chain combines TRBV5-1 with TRBJ1-4, with D perhaps TRBD1 (5 bases). This CDR3 region has 16 residues. Germline values: CDR1 SGHRS, CDR2 YFSETQ. As DNA, the CDR3 is TGCGCCAGCAGCCTCGCCCACACGGGGTGGGACGAAAAGCTGTTTTTT. Encoded protein: CASSLAHTGWDEKLFF.

This clonotype was observed at least ten times. V gene TRBV5-6 combines with J gene TRBJ2-7; no clear D. CDR3 length: 13 amino acids. Looked up from germline, CDR1 is SGHDT and CDR2 is YYEEEE. V was clipped by 2 bases and J by 0 bases, with 6 bases between them. The CDR3 loop reads CASSFGSSYEQYF. The CDR3 bases are TGTGCCAGCAGCTTCGGCAGCTCCTACGAGCAGTACTTC.

The chain carries TRBV4-3 and TRBJ1-2, with D maybe TRBD1 (5 bases). Germline CDR1 LGHNA, CDR2 YSLEER. This CDR3 comprises 16 residues. V was cut by 4 bases and J by 2 bases, with 17 bases left in between. The CDR3 protein is CASSLVWDVDNYGYTF. The CDR3 coding sequence is TGCGCCAGCAGCCTCGTTTGGGACGTCGACAACTATGGCTACACCTTC.

This chain links TRBV5-4 with TRBJ2-3; either TRBD1 or TRBD2 may fit D (5 bases each). CDR3 length equals 15 residues. Trimming removed 0 bases from V and 4 bases from J, with 12 bases in between. The germline V gene has CDR1 SGHNT and CDR2 YYREEE (reference sequence). CDR3 loop: CASSLAGTGSDTQYF. Written as DNA, the CDR3 is TGTGCCAGCAGCTTGGCCGGGACGGGTTCAGATACGCAGTATTTT.

The rearrangement joins TRBV24-1 to TRBJ2-1; D is perhaps TRBD2 (6 bases). Trimming stripped 2 bases from V and 6 bases from J, with 13 bases between. The CDR3 length is 15 residues. Germline V gives CDR1 KGHDR, CDR2 SFDVKD. For the CDR3, the DNA is TGTGCCACCAGTGATTCCGGGGGACGGGGCAATGAGCAGTTCTTC. Translating gives CATSDSGGRGNEQFF.

This clonotype occurred once. J is TRBJ2-1 and V is TRBV7-9; 7 bases are shared with TRBD2. The CDR3 is 16 residues long. Per the germline V gene, CDR1 is SEHNR and CDR2 is FQNEAQ (reference sequence). After removal of 2 bases from V and 4 bases from J, the junction contained 8 bases not matched to a gene. The CDR3 sequence is CASSLRASGVYNEQFF. The CDR3 DNA is TGTGCCAGCAGCTTACGGGCTAGCGGAGTTTACAATGAGCAGTTCTTC. Supplemented by reference TRBV7-9 and TRBJ2-1, the full variable domain reads DTGVSQNPRHKITKRGQNVTFRCDPISEHNRLYWYRQTLGQGPEFLTYFQNEAQLEKSRLLSDRFSAERPKGSFSTLEIQRTEQGDSAMYLCASSLRASGVYNEQFFGPGTRLTVL.

A remark on this clonotype: Being one base from a much bigger clone, this may be a read error. This chain uses TRBV5-6 with TRBJ2-1, with a possible D match to TRBD2 (5 bases). V shed 0 bases and J shed 6 bases, with 7 bases lying between them. The germline V gene encodes CDR1 SGHDT and CDR2 YYEEEE. This CDR3 is built from 13 residues. The CDR3 bases are TGTGCCAGCAGCTTGGGGCGGGCCAATGAGCAGTTCTTC. Translation: CASSLGRANEQFF.